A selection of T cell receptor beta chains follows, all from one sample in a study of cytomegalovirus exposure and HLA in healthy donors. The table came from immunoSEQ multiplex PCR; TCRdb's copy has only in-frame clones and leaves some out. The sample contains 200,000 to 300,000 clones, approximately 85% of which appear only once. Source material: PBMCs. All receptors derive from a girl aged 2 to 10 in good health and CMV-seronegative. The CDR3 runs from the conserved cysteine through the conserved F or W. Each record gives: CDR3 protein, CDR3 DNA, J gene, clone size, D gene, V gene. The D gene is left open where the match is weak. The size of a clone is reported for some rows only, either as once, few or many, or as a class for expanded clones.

CSASGTGYTEAFF | TGCAGCGCATCCGGGACAGGGTACACTGAAGCTTTCTTT | TRBJ1-1 | once | TRBD1 | TRBV29-1
CASSGRVLTEAFF | TGTGCCAGCAGTGGGAGGGTCCTGACTGAAGCTTTCTTT | TRBJ1-1 | NA | NA | TRBV2
CASSNRRSSSSGNTIYF | TGTGCCAGTAGTAACAGACGGTCCTCGAGCTCTGGAAACACCATATATTTT | TRBJ1-3 | NA | NA | TRBV19
CASSLTSASGRETQYF | TGCGCCAGCAGCTTGACGTCGGCTAGCGGGAGAGAGACCCAGTACTTC | TRBJ2-5 | NA | TRBD2 | TRBV5-1
CASSYRTGPYEQYF | TGTGCCAGCAGTTATCGGACTGGCCCCTACGAGCAGTACTTC | TRBJ2-7 | NA | NA | TRBV6-5
CASSPLSSAGDNEQFF | TGTGCCAGCTCACCACTGTCTAGCGCCGGAGACAATGAGCAGTTCTTC | TRBJ2-1 | NA | NA | TRBV18
CASSRGLTSTDTQYF | TGTGCCAGCAGCAGGGGTTTAACTAGCACAGATACGCAGTATTTT | TRBJ2-3 | NA | NA | TRBV13
CAISEGRGLQTYEQYF | TGTGCCATCAGTGAAGGGAGGGGACTGCAGACCTACGAGCAGTACTTC | TRBJ2-7 | NA | TRBD2 | TRBV10-3
CASSADQGAAPGNTIYF | TGTGCCAGCAGTGCTGACCAGGGGGCAGCTCCTGGAAACACCATATATTTT | TRBJ1-3 | NA | TRBD1 | TRBV2
CASSALGQSGYTF | TGTGCCAGCAGCGCCCTTGGACAGTCTGGCTACACCTTC | TRBJ1-2 | NA | NA | TRBV5-4
CASSPWASSGNTIYF | TGTGCCAGCTCACCATGGGCCAGCTCTGGAAACACCATATATTTT | TRBJ1-3 | NA | NA | TRBV18
CASSGREQFF | TGTGCCTCTAGCGGGAGAGAACAGTTCTTC | TRBJ2-1 | NA | TRBD2 | TRBV19
CASRLNRDREYEQYF | TGTGCCAGCAGGCTTAACCGGGACAGGGAATACGAGCAGTACTTC | TRBJ2-7 | once | TRBD1 | TRBV6-6
CASSADRVGINEKLFF | TGTGCCAGTAGCGCGGACAGGGTGGGGATTAATGAAAAACTGTTTTTT | TRBJ1-4 | NA | TRBD1 | TRBV19
CASSLAWRRNGVTDTQYF | TGTGCCAGCAGTTTAGCGTGGAGGCGGAACGGGGTCACAGATACGCAGTATTTT | TRBJ2-3 | NA | NA | TRBV28
CASSFSPSDTQYF | TGTGCCAGCAGCTTTTCTCCGAGTGATACGCAGTATTTT | TRBJ2-3 | NA | NA | TRBV5-6
CASSLGLAGGPGETQYF | TGTGCCAGCAGCTTAGGACTAGCGGGAGGGCCGGGAGAGACCCAGTACTTC | TRBJ2-5 | NA | TRBD2 | TRBV7-9
CASSAGTVNYGYTF | TGTGCCAGCAGCGCTGGGACAGTTAACTATGGCTACACCTTC | TRBJ1-2 | once | TRBD1 | TRBV9
CASSLRGQGINYGYTF | TGTGCCAGCAGCTTACGTGGGCAGGGGATTAACTATGGCTACACCTTC | TRBJ1-2 | NA | NA | TRBV7-2